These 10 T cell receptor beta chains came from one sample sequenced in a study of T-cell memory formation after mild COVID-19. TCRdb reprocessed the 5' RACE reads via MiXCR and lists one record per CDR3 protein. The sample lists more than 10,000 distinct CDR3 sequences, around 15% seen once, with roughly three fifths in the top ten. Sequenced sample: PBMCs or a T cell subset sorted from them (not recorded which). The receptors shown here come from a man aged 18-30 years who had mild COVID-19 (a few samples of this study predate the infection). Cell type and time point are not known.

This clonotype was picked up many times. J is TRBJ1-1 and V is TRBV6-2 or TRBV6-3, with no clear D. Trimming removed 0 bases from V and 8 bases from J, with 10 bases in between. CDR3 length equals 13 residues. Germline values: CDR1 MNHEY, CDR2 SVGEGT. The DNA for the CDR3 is TGTGCCAGCAGTTACTCGGAGGGATGGGAAGCTTTCTTT. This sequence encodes CASSYSEGWEAFF.

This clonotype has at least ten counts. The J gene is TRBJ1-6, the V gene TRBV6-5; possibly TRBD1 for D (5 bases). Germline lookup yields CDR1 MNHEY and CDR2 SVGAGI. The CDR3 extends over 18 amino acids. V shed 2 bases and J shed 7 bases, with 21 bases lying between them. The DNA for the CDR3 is TGTGCCAGCAGTTACGTGGGGCCTAACGAACCCCAGAATTCACCCCTCCACTTT. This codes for CASSYVGPNEPQNSPLHF.

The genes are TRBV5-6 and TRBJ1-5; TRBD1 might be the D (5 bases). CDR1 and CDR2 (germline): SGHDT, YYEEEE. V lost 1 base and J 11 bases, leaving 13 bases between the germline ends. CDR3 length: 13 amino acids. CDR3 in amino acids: CASSLKSGKSQHF. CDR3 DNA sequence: TGTGCCAGCAGCTTGAAATCAGGGAAGTCCCAGCATTTT.

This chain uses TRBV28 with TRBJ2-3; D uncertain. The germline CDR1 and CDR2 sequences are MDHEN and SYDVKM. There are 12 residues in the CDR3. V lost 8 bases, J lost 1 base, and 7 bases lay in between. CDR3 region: CASGLGTDTQYF. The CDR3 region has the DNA TGTGCCAGCGGGCTCGGCACAGATACGCAGTATTTT.

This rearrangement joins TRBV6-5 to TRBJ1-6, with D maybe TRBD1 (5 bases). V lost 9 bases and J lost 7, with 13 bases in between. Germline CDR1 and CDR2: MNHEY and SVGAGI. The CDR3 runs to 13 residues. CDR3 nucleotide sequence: TGTGCCAGTAAGTGGGGGGGAAATTCACCCCTCCACTTT. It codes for CASKWGGNSPLHF.

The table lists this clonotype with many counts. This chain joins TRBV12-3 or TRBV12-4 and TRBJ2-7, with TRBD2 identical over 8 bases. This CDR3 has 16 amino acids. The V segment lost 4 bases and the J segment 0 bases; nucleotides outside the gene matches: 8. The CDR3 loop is CASSSLTSVSSYEQYF. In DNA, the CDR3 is TGTGCCAGCAGTTCCCTGACTAGCGTCAGCTCCTACGAGCAGTACTTC.

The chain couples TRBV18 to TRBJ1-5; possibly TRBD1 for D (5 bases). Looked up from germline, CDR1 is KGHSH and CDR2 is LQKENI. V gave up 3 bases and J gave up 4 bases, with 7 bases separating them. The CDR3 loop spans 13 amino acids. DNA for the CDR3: TGTGCCAGCTCACCGGGGGAAAATCAGCCCCAGCATTTT. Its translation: CASSPGENQPQHF.

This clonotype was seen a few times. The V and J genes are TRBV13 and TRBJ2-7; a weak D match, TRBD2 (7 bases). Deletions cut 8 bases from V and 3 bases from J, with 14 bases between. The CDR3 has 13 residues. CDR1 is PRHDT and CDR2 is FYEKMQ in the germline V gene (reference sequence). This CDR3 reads CASERRGGYEQYV. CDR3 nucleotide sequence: TGTGCCAGCGAGAGGAGGGGGGGCTACGAGCAGTACGTC.

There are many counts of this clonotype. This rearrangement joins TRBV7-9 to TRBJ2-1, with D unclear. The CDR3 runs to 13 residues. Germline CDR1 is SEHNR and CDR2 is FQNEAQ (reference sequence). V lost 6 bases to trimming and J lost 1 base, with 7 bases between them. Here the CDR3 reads CASSSFSYNEQFF. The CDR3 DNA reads TGTGCCAGCAGTTCCTTTTCCTACAATGAGCAGTTCTTC.

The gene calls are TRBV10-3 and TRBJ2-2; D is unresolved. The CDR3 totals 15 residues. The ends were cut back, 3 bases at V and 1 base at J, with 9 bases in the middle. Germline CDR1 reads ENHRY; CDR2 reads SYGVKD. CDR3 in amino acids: CAISDNSRNTGELFF. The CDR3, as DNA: TGTGCCATCAGTGATAACAGCCGGAACACCGGGGAGCTGTTTTTT.